The 31 T cell receptor beta chains presented below share a single source sample, sequenced in a study of cytomegalovirus exposure and HLA in healthy donors. The study ran its PCR with 60 Vbeta and 13 Jbeta primers. The data were produced by immunoSEQ multiplex PCR, yet TCRdb's version contains in-frame clones alone and is incomplete. This table has 99,000 or so clones, about 80% appearing once. The sequencing sample was made of PBMCs. Receptors originate from a woman younger than 35 in good health and CMV-seropositive.

This chain uses TRBV27 with TRBJ2-5, with 8 bases fitting TRBD2. Unmatched junction bases numbered 7, after V lost 2 bases and J lost 5 bases. The CDR3 consists of 15 residues. The germline gives CDR1 MNHEY, CDR2 SMNVEV (reference sequence). The CDR3 DNA is TGTGCCAGCAGTTTAACGGGAGGGAGATGGGAGACCCAGTACTTC. Translating gives CASSLTGGRWETQYF.

The chain recombines TRBV5-6 with TRBJ1-1; D perhaps matches TRBD1 (5 bases). Germline CDR1 and CDR2: SGHDT and YYEEEE. This CDR3 comprises 15 residues. V lost 0 bases, J lost 3 bases, and 12 bases lay in between. The CDR3 nucleotides read TGTGCCAGCAGCTTGGCCGGCAGGGATTACACTGAAGCTTTCTTT. Its translation is CASSLAGRDYTEAFF.

In the case of this clone: A read error may produce the germline difference seen at one junction end. CDR3: CASSLWAPGQGARF. DNA for the CDR3: TGCGCCAGCAGCTTGTGGGCTCCGGGACAGGGGGCTCGTTTC. This chain connects TRBV5-1 to TRBJ2-7, with 12 bases fitting TRBD1. This CDR3 region has 14 residues. Germline CDR1 and CDR2: SGHRS and YFSETQ.

Turning to this clone: One junction end disagrees with the germline gene, perhaps due to a read error. The chain carries TRBV28 and TRBJ1-6; 9 bases align to TRBD1. The V gene's germline CDR1 is MDHEN and CDR2 SYDVKM. The CDR3 extends over 15 amino acids. The CDR3 DNA is TGTGCCAGCACTTTAGGGGGACAGGGATCCTCACCCCTCCACTTT. This gives the protein CASTLGGQGSSPLHF.

The chain links TRBV25-1 to TRBJ2-7, with D perhaps TRBD2 (6 bases). Trimming removed 3 bases at V and 7 bases at J, with 19 bases between. Germline V CDR1 and CDR2: MGHDK, SYGVNS. The CDR3 length is 15 residues. In DNA, the CDR3 is TGTGCCAGCAGTGATGATCGGGAGTCAATGAGGGAGCAGTACTTC. Translated: CASSDDRESMREQYF.

The chain employs TRBV10-3 and TRBJ1-6; no firm D call. Germline CDR1 ENHRY, CDR2 SYGVKD. This CDR3 spans 14 amino acids. Trimming pared 3 bases from V and 13 bases from J, leaving 16 bases between. The CDR3 nucleotides read TGTGCCATCAGTGATGAGGGTCCCTATCGGCCCCTCCACTTT. Its translation is CAISDEGPYRPLHF.

This clone was counted between two and nine times. The V gene is TRBV10-3, the J gene TRBJ1-5; perhaps TRBD1 as D (5 bases). Trimming took off 10 bases at V and 2 bases at J, with 15 bases between the two ends. The germline V gene has CDR1 ENHRY and CDR2 SYGVKD. The CDR3 length is 14 residues. CDR3 nucleotides: TGTGCCACTGGGGACTTGGGGGGCAATCAGCCCCAGCATTTT. Protein: CATGDLGGNQPQHF.

The V call is TRBV5-8, the J call TRBJ1-4; tentatively, D is TRBD1 (6 bases). Germline loops: CDR1 SGHTS, CDR2 YDEGEE. Trimming stripped 5 bases from V and 8 bases from J, with 19 bases between. This CDR3 region has 15 residues. The CDR3 region has the DNA TGTGCCAGCAGATTCCCCCCAGGGGATCGAGAAAAACTGTTTTTT. Translating it yields CASRFPPGDREKLFF.

The chain employs TRBV28 and TRBJ1-6, with TRBD1 identical over 8 bases. The germline gives CDR1 MDHEN, CDR2 SYDVKM. The CDR3 has 17 residues. V lost 2 bases and J lost 8; bases outside the gene matches: 11. CDR3 sequence reads: CASSLRRQGTVYSPLHF. The CDR3 DNA reads TGTGCCAGCAGTTTACGTCGACAGGGGACTGTCTATTCACCCCTCCACTTT.

The chain is built from TRBV5-1 and TRBJ2-3; TRBD2 matches 9 bases. Germline CDR1 and CDR2: SGHRS and YFSETQ. This CDR3 has 16 amino acids. The trim removed 0 bases at V and 4 bases at J, leaving 6 bases unmatched. The CDR3 spells CASSLGLAGAPDTQYF. CDR3 coding DNA: TGCGCCAGCAGCTTGGGATTAGCGGGAGCCCCAGATACGCAGTATTTT.

This clone was recorded a few times. The rearrangement uses TRBV6-5 and TRBJ2-7; 11 positions agree with TRBD1. V lost 6 bases to trimming and J lost 5 bases; unmatched junction nucleotides: 6. There are 14 residues in the CDR3. Germline V lookup: CDR1 MNHEY, CDR2 SVGAGI. DNA of the CDR3: TGTGCCAGCAGAGGACAGGGGGCTACCCACGAGCAGTACTTC. As protein: CASRGQGATHEQYF.

This rearrangement joins TRBV7-6 to TRBJ2-1; D ambiguous. This CDR3 comprises 14 residues. In germline, CDR1 is SGHVS, CDR2 FNYEAQ. The V end lost 6 bases, the J end lost 8 bases, and 17 bases lay between the germline ends. The CDR3 DNA reads TGTGCCAGCAGTCGAGTCCCGCGCACCGATGAGCAGTTCTTC. As protein: CASSRVPRTDEQFF. The entire variable domain, with the rest obtained from reference TRBV7-6 and TRBJ2-1, is as follows: GAGVSQSPRYKVTKRGQDVALRCDPISGHVSLYWYRQALGQGPEFLTYFNYEAQQDKSGLPNDRFSAERPEGSISTLTIQRTEQRDSAMYRCASSRVPRTDEQFFGPGTRLTVL.

For the CDR3, the DNA is TGTGCCTGGAGTGGGGGACAAGGGACCTATGGCTACACCTTC. Its translation is CAWSGGQGTYGYTF. The chain couples TRBV30 to TRBJ1-2; D might be TRBD1 (6 bases). Deletions cut 1 base from V and 4 bases from J, with 13 bases between. CDR3 length: 14 amino acids. Germline assignment: CDR1 GTSNPN and CDR2 SVGIG (reference sequence).

The chain has TRBV19 and TRBJ2-1; TRBD2 might be the D (6 bases). The CDR3 consists of 11 residues. Per the germline V gene, CDR1 is LNHDA and CDR2 is SQIVND (reference sequence). With 3 bases removed from V and 10 bases from J, the gap between germline ends came to 7 bases. The CDR3 DNA sequence: TGTGCCAGTAGTATGCTAGCGGAGCAGTTCTTC. Amino acid sequence: CASSMLAEQFF.

The gene calls are TRBV7-9 and TRBJ2-1; TRBD2 matches at 7 bases. Germline V CDR1 and CDR2: SEHNR, FQNEAQ (reference sequence). This CDR3 comprises 15 residues. The J segment lost 8 bases and the V segment lost 2 bases, leaving 9 bases of the junction unmatched. CDR3 in DNA: TGTGCCAGCAGCTTACTGGGAGGGCCGAGGTATGAGCAGTTCTTC. It encodes CASSLLGGPRYEQFF.

For the CDR3, the DNA is TGTGCCAGCGCGGGGGCTATATACAATGAGCAGTTCTTC. It yields the protein CASAGAIYNEQFF. This sequence joins TRBV2 and TRBJ2-1, with a possible D match to TRBD2 (7 bases). Per the germline V gene, CDR1 is SNHLY and CDR2 is FYNNEI. Trimming took off 8 bases at V and 4 bases at J, with 12 bases between the two ends. The CDR3 is 13 residues long.

The chain joins TRBV10-3 to TRBJ2-3, with D tentatively TRBD2 (6 bases). Germline loops: CDR1 ENHRY, CDR2 SYGVKD. Trimming took off 5 bases at V and 2 bases at J, with 26 bases between the two ends. CDR3 length equals 19 residues. CDR3 bases: TGTGCCATCAGTATCGATTACGGGACTCCTTATCGAGACACAGATACGCAGTATTTT. Translated: CAISIDYGTPYRDTDTQYF.

This chain links TRBV7-9 with TRBJ2-7; a weak D match, TRBD1 (6 bases). This CDR3 has 13 residues. Trimming stripped 5 bases from V and 3 bases from J, with 11 bases between. Germline-derived CDR1 and CDR2 are SEHNR and FQNEAQ (reference sequence). CDR3 residues: CASSPGHFYEQYF. The DNA for the CDR3 is TGTGCCAGCAGCCCGGGACACTTCTACGAGCAGTACTTC.

This clone came up a few times. The CDR3 nucleotides are TGTGCCATCAGCGCCGACAGGGCGGGCTACACCTTC. Translation: CAISADRAGYTF. The J gene is TRBJ1-2, the V gene TRBV10-3; 7 positions match TRBD1. J was trimmed by 8 bases and V by 6 bases; bases with no gene match: 6. Germline loops: CDR1 ENHRY, CDR2 SYGVKD. The CDR3 loop spans 12 amino acids.

This clone occurred a few times. The chain is built from TRBV5-6 and TRBJ1-5, with 9 positions matching TRBD1. V was pared by 1 base and J by 2 bases, with 1 base of the junction left unmatched. The CDR3 runs 15 residues. CDR1 SGHDT and CDR2 YYEEEE come from the germline V gene. Here the CDR3 DNA reads TGTGCCAGCAGCTTGCGGACAGGGGGCAATCAGCCCCAGCATTTT. Protein product: CASSLRTGGNQPQHF.

This clone was observed a handful of times. The chain employs TRBV7-9 and TRBJ1-6, with D unresolved. Germline V gene lookup returns CDR1 SEHNR and CDR2 FQNEAQ (reference sequence). V lost 3 bases to trimming and J lost 12 bases, with 15 bases between them. This CDR3 has 14 residues. CDR3 loop: CASSFQDGTRPLHF. The CDR3 DNA follows: TGTGCCAGCAGCTTCCAGGATGGTACTAGACCCCTCCACTTT. The full variable domain, its missing parts supplied by reference TRBV7-9 and TRBJ1-6, is DTGVSQNPRHKITKRGQNVTFRCDPISEHNRLYWYRQTLGQGPEFLTYFQNEAQLEKSRLLSDRFSAERPKGSFSTLEIQRTEQGDSAMYLCASSFQDGTRPLHFGNGTRLTVT.

This clone was recorded a few times. The chain carries TRBV4-2 and TRBJ2-1; unclear D gene. The germline V and J ends were trimmed by 0 bases and 0 bases, with 9 bases remaining between them. Germline CDR1 reads LGHNA; CDR2 reads YNFKEQ. The CDR3 length is 16 residues. The CDR3 loop is CASSQEWRSSYNEQFF. The CDR3, as DNA: TGTGCCAGCAGCCAAGAATGGCGGAGCTCCTACAATGAGCAGTTCTTC.

This rearrangement joins TRBV10-3 to TRBJ1-1; tentatively, D is TRBD1 (6 bases). The germline gives CDR1 ENHRY, CDR2 SYGVKD. CDR3 length: 13 residues. V lost 10 bases to trimming and J lost 0 bases, with 12 bases between them. The CDR3 DNA follows: TGTGCCACCAGACAGGACCTGAACACTGAAGCTTTCTTT. It translates to CATRQDLNTEAFF.

The chain employs TRBV30 and TRBJ2-3; 8 bases fit TRBD2. The CDR3 is made up of 15 amino acids. Trimming took 1 base from V and 2 from J; bases not matched to a gene: 5. Germline lookup yields CDR1 GTSNPN and CDR2 SVGIG (reference sequence). CDR3 region: CAWSGLAGYTDTQYF. The CDR3 DNA reads as TGTGCCTGGAGTGGTCTAGCGGGTTACACAGATACGCAGTATTTT.

Only a few counts were recorded for this clone. A read error is likely here: a far larger clone is one base away. The chain has TRBV12-5 and TRBJ2-5; no firm D call. Trimming shortened V by 5 bases and J by 3 bases, and 13 bases separated the two germline ends. CDR1 and CDR2 (germline): LGHNT, FRNRAP. This CDR3 is built from 14 residues. CDR3 sequence reads: CASGPTMVEETQYF. In DNA, the CDR3 is TGTGCTAGTGGTCCCACCATGGTAGAAGAGACCCAGTACTTC.

This chain uses TRBV30 with TRBJ1-2, with TRBD1 as a possible D gene (5 bases). The V gene lost 0 bases and the J gene lost 4 bases, with 9 bases spanning the gap. The germline V gene encodes CDR1 GTSNPN and CDR2 SVGIG (reference sequence). This CDR3 is 13 amino acids long. The CDR3 region is CAWSVRQGYGYTF. In DNA, the CDR3 is TGTGCCTGGAGTGTAAGGCAGGGCTATGGCTACACCTTC.

This clone has a handful of counts. The V call is TRBV28, the J call TRBJ1-6; 10 bases line up with TRBD1. Losses at the gene ends were 5 bases for V and 10 bases for J; bases not matched to a gene: 11. The CDR3 runs to 16 residues. The germline V gene has CDR1 MDHEN and CDR2 SYDVKM. CDR3 amino acids: CASSTRQGAAGSPLHF. In DNA, the CDR3 is TGTGCCAGCAGTACCCGACAGGGGGCGGCAGGATCACCCCTCCACTTT. The full variable domain, rest sourced from reference TRBV28 and TRBJ1-6, is DVKVTQSSRYLVKRTGEKVFLECVQDMDHENMFWYRQDPGLGLRLIYFSYDVKMKEKGDIPEGYSVSREKKERFSLILESASTNQTSMYLCASSTRQGAAGSPLHFGNGTRLTVT.

The V gene is TRBV5-4, the J gene TRBJ2-7, with 7 bases fitting TRBD2. The CDR3 consists of 14 residues. Germline values: CDR1 SGHNT, CDR2 YYREEE (reference sequence). Trimming removed 2 bases from V and 3 bases from J; junction bases left unmatched: 5. The DNA for the CDR3 is TGTGCCAGCAGCTTACGGGGAGGGAGCTACGAGCAGTACTTC. Translated, it gives CASSLRGGSYEQYF.

The CDR3 loop reads CASSQDRGNTEAFF. In DNA, the CDR3 is TGCGCCAGCAGCCAAGATCGCGGGAACACTGAAGCTTTCTTT. The V call is TRBV4-1, the J call TRBJ1-1; no definite D call. V lost 0 bases and J lost 1, with 6 bases in between. CDR1 and CDR2 (germline): MGHRA, YSYEKL. The CDR3 has 14 amino acids.

This clone occurred a few times. The V and J genes are TRBV18 and TRBJ2-1, with 7 bases identical to TRBD1. V lost 0 bases to trimming and J lost 4 bases; unmatched junction nucleotides: 9. The CDR3 loop spans 17 amino acids. Germline CDR1 and CDR2: KGHSH and LQKENI. CDR3 sequence reads: CASSPPSGQLLYNEQFF. The CDR3 nucleotides are TGTGCCAGCTCACCACCATCGGGACAGCTCCTATACAATGAGCAGTTCTTC.

V gene TRBV2 combines with J gene TRBJ2-7; 9 bases align to TRBD2. Trimming at V came to 6 bases and at J to 4 bases, leaving 7 bases not matched to a gene. Looked up from germline, CDR1 is SNHLY and CDR2 is FYNNEI. This CDR3 spans 14 amino acids. The CDR3 DNA reads TGTGCCAGCAGCCCCACTAGCGGGCCATACGAGCAGTACTTC. Its protein is CASSPTSGPYEQYF. Full variable domain (outside the CDR3, taken from reference TRBV2 and TRBJ2-7): EPEVTQTPSHQVTQMGQEVILRCVPISNHLYFYWYRQILGQKVEFLVSFYNNEISEKSEIFDDQFSVERPDGSNFTLKIRSTKLEDSAMYFCASSPTSGPYEQYFGPGTRLTVT.